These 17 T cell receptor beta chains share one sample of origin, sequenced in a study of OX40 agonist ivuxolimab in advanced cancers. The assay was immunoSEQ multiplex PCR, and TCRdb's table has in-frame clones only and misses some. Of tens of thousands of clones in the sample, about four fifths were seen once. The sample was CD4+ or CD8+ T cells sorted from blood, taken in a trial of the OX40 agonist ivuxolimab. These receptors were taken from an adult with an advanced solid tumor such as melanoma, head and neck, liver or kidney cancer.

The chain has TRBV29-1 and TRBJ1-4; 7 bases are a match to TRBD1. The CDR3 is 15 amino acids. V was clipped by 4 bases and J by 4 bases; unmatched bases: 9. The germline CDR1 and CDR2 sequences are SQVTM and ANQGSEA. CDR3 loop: CSVAGQEGLNEKLFF. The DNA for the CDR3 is TGCAGCGTTGCAGGACAGGAGGGGCTTAATGAAAAACTGTTTTTT.

CDR3 DNA sequence: TGTGCCAGCAGGGAAGCAGGGGGCGCGTATTTCAACACTGAAGCTTTCTTT. Translating gives CASREAGGAYFNTEAFF. The rearrangement uses TRBV27 and TRBJ1-1, with TRBD1 identical over 8 bases. V trimming: 6 bases; J trimming: 2 bases; junction bases outside the gene matches: 14. Germline V gene data show CDR1 as MNHEY and CDR2 as SMNVEV (reference sequence). The CDR3 runs to 17 residues.

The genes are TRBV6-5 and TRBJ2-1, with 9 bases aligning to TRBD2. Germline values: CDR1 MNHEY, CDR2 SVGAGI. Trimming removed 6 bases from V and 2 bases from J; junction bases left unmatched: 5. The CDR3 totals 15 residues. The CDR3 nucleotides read TGTGCCAGCAGGTTTACTAGCGGGCCCTACAATGAGCAGTTCTTC. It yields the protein CASRFTSGPYNEQFF.

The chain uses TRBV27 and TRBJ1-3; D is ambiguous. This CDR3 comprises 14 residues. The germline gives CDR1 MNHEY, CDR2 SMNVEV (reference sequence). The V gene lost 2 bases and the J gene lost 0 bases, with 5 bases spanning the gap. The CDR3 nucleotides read TGTGCCAGCAGTTTAAGAAGCTCTGGAAACACCATATATTTT. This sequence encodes CASSLRSSGNTIYF.

The CDR3 nucleotides read TGTGCCAGCAGCTCCTTGAGGGCTCGATGGAAGGAAAAACTGTTTTTT. Protein product: CASSSLRARWKEKLFF. The gene calls are TRBV7-9 and TRBJ1-4; D call uncertain. Looked up from germline, CDR1 is SEHNR and CDR2 is FQNEAQ (reference sequence). Trimming cost V 4 bases and J 8 bases, with 20 bases left between them. The CDR3 consists of 16 residues. Combining the CDR3 with reference TRBV7-9 and TRBJ1-4 gives the whole variable domain DTGVSQNPRHKITKRGQNVTFRCDPISEHNRLYWYRQTLGQGPEFLTYFQNEAQLEKSRLLSDRFSAERPKGSFSTLEIQRTEQGDSAMYLCASSSLRARWKEKLFFGSGTQLSVL.

In nucleotides, the CDR3 is TGTGCCAGCAGTTTAGGGGGTGGAGGGACCCAGTACTTC. Its protein product is CASSLGGGGTQYF. The chain joins TRBV28 to TRBJ2-5, with D perhaps TRBD1 or TRBD2 (5 bases each). V lost 2 bases, J lost 7 bases, and 11 bases lay in between. This CDR3 has 13 residues. Germline V CDR1 and CDR2: MDHEN, SYDVKM.

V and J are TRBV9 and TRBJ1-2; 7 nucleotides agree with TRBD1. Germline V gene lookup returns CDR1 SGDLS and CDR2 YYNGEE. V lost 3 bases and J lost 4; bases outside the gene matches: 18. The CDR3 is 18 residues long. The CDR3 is CASSDPDLGTDRFYGYTF. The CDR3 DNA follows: TGTGCCAGCAGCGACCCCGACCTCGGGACAGACCGGTTCTATGGCTACACCTTC.

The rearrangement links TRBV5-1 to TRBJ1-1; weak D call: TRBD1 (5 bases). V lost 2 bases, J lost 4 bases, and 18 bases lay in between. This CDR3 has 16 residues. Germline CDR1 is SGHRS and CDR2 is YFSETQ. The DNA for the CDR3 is TGCGCCAGCAGCTTAGCTAGTAGGGGATCTGTCACTGAAGCTTTCTTT. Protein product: CASSLASRGSVTEAFF.

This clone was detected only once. CDR3 residues: CASSQATSGGAGGYTF. In DNA, the CDR3 is TGTGCCAGCAGCCAAGCAACTTCAGGGGGCGCGGGAGGCTACACCTTC. This chain uses TRBV4-2 with TRBJ1-2, with 8 bases matching TRBD1. CDR3 size: 16 residues. CDR1 is LGHNA, CDR2 YNFKEQ, per germline. The trim removed 1 base at V and 8 bases at J, leaving 12 bases unmatched.

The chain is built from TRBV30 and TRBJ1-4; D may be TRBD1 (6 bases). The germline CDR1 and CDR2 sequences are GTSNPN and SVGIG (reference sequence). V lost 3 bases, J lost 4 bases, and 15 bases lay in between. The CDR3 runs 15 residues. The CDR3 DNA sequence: TGTGCCTGGAGCAAACCGGGACACTTTAATGAAAAACTGTTTTTT. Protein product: CAWSKPGHFNEKLFF.

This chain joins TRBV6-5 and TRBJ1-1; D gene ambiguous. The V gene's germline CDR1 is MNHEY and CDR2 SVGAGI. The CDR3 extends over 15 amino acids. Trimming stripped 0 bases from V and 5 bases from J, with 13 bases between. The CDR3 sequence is CASSYSGNVWTEAFF. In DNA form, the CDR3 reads TGTGCCAGCAGTTACTCAGGGAATGTATGGACTGAAGCTTTCTTT.

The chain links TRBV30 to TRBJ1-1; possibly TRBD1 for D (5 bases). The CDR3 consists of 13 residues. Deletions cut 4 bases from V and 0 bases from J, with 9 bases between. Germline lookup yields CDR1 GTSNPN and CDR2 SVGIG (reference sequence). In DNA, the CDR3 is TGTGCCTGGACAGGGCAACTGAACACTGAAGCTTTCTTT. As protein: CAWTGQLNTEAFF. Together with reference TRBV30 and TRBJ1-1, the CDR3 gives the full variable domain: SQTIHQWPATLVQPVGSPLSLECTVEGTSNPNLYWYRQAAGRGLQLLFYSVGIGQISSEVPQNLSASRPQDRQFILSSKKLLLSDSGFYLCAWTGQLNTEAFFGQGTRLTVV.

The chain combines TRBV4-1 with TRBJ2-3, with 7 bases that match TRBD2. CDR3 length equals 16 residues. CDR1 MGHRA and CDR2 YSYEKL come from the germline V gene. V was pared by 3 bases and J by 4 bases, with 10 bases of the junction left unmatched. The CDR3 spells CASSHPGLGLPDTQYF. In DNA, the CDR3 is TGCGCCAGCAGCCACCCCGGACTAGGTTTACCAGATACGCAGTATTTT.

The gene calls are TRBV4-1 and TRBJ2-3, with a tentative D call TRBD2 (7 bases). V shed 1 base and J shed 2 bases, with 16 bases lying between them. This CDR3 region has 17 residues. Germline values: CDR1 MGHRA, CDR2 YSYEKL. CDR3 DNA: TGCGCCAGCAGCCAAGGGGGGGGGCCTTACCTCACAGATACGCAGTATTTT. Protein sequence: CASSQGGGPYLTDTQYF.

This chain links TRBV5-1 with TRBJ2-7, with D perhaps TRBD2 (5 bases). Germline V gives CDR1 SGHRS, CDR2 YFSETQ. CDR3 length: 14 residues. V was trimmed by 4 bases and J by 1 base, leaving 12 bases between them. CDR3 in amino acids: CASSPRGNSYEQYF. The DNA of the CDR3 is TGCGCCAGCAGCCCCCGGGGAAATTCCTACGAGCAGTACTTC.

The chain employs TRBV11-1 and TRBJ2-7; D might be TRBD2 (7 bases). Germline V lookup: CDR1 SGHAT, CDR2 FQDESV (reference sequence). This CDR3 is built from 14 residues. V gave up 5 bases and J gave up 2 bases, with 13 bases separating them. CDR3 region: CASSQGRVTYEQYF. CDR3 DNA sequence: TGTGCCAGCAGCCAGGGGAGGGTTACCTACGAGCAGTACTTC.

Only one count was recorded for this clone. The CDR3 sequence: CASSLSGLSGWSTGELFF. CDR3 bases: TGTGCCAGCAGTTTATCAGGTCTTAGCGGGTGGTCCACCGGGGAGCTGTTTTTT. The chain recombines TRBV27 with TRBJ2-2; 7 bases map to TRBD2. This CDR3 contains 18 residues. V lost 0 bases and J lost 4; bases outside the gene matches: 11. The germline V gene has CDR1 MNHEY and CDR2 SMNVEV (reference sequence).